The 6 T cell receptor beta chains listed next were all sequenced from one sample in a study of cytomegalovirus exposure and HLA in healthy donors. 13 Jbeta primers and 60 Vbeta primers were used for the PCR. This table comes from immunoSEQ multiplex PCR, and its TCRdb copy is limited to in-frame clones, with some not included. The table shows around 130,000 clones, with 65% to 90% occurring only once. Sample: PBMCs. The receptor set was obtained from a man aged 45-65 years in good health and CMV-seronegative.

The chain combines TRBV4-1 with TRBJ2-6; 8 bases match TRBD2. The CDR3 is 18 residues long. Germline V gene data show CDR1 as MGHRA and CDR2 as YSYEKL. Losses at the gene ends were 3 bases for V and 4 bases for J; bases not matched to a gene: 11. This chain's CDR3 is CASSQSSGRGAGANVLTF. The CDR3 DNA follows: TGCGCCAGCAGCCAGTCTAGCGGGCGAGGGGCGGGGGCCAACGTCCTGACTTTC.

Here the CDR3 DNA reads TGTGCCAGCAGCGGGACTAGCGGGGTTGCAGATACGCAGTATTTT. As protein: CASSGTSGVADTQYF. The genes are TRBV9 and TRBJ2-3, with TRBD2 identical over 12 bases. Trimming at V came to 3 bases and at J to 4 bases, leaving 3 bases not matched to a gene. Germline V CDR1 and CDR2: SGDLS, YYNGEE. The CDR3 consists of 15 residues.

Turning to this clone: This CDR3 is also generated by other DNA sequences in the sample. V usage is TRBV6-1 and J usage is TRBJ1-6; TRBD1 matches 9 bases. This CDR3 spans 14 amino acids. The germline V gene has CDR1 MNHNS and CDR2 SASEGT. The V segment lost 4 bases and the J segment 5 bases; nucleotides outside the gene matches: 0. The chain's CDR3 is CASSGDRDNSPLHF. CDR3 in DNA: TGTGCCAGCAGTGGGGACAGGGATAATTCACCCCTCCACTTT.

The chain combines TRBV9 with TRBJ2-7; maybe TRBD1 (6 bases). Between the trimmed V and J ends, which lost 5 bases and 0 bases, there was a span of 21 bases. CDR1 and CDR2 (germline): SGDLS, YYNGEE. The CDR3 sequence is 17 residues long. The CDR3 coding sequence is TGTGCCAGCAGTCCTCAGGGGCCGGGGCCGGGCTCCTACGAGCAGTACTTC. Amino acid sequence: CASSPQGPGPGSYEQYF.

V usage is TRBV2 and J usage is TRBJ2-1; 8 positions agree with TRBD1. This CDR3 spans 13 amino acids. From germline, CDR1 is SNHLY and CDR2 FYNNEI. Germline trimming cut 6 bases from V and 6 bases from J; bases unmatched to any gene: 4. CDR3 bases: TGTGCCAGCAGAGTCGGACAGGGCAATGAGCAGTTCTTC. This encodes CASRVGQGNEQFF.

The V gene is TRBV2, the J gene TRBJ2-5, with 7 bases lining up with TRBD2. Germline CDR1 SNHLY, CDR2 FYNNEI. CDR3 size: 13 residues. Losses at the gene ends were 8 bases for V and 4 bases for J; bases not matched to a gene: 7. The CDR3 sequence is CASSGGGRETQYF. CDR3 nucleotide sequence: TGTGCCAGCTCTGGGGGAGGGCGAGAGACCCAGTACTTC.